The present entry profiles one T cell receptor (beta chain) with its context. As yet, its antigen is unknown. This entry is derived from a study of shared clonotypes between healthy human individuals. Study observations and caveats: Among donors, sharing of clonotypes was expected to be affected by sequencing depth. Non-shared clonotypes displayed generation probabilities falling below those of clonotypes present in all four donors.

This CDR3 has 19 residues. The junction had 12 bases not matched to a gene; V was cut back by 1 base and J by 5 bases. Germline CDR1 SGHDN, CDR2 FVKESK. Samples underwent the assay at deep level. Assay used: immunoSEQ multiplex PCR; TCRdb lists only in-frame clones, some missing. The sample holds approximately 720,000 clones, just over 90% seen once. Naive CD8 cells, CD45RO-negative and positively selected for CCR7, excluded terminally differentiated effector memory CD45RA+ cells. This TCR was recovered from a man younger than 45 in good health. The chain carries TRBV14 and TRBJ2-5; 14 bases are a match to TRBD2. The source material was naive CD8+ T cells sorted from blood. CDR3 in DNA: TGTGCCAGCAGCCAAGTGGGGACTAGCGGGAGAATTGATTCGGAGACCCAGTACTTC. It yields the protein CASSQVGTSGRIDSETQYF.